Given below is one T cell receptor beta chain in context. Its antigen is currently unknown. This record belongs to a study of glioma-infiltrating T cells. Study background: WHO grade II oligodendrogliomas or astrocytomas, plus non-recurrent WHO grade IV glioblastomas, were sampled. Glioma patients had dexamethasone for six or fewer days before surgery.

The length of the CDR3 is 14 residues. Germline V gene data show CDR1 as SQVTM and CDR2 as ANQGSEA. The ends were cut back, 2 bases at V and 5 bases at J, with 15 bases in the middle. Using RNA template, CDR3s of TCR alpha and beta were amplified with iRepertoire arm-PCR. TCRdb processed the multiplex PCR reads anew with MiXCR; each CDR3 protein has one entry. The table has about 410,000 distinct CDR3 sequences, around 45% seen once. Points from the study as a whole: Tissue-blood divergence was below expectation in non-neoplastic patients, above in gliomas.

The sequence came from a human donor with low-grade glioma or glioblastoma, undergoing nonglioma brain surgery, or in good health (not recorded which). This rearrangement joins TRBV29-1 to TRBJ1-2, with D perhaps TRBD1 (6 bases). Sequenced input: glioma tissue, nonneoplastic brain tissue, or PBMCs (not recorded which). CDR3 sequence reads: CSVEHWGQGYGYTF. As DNA, the CDR3 is TGCAGCGTTGAACATTGGGGGCAAGGGTATGGCTACACCTTC. Full variable domain (remainder filled in from reference TRBV29-1 and TRBJ1-2): SAVISQKPSRDICQRGTSLTIQCQVDSQVTMMFWYRQQPGQSLTLIATANQGSEATYESGFVIDKFPISRPNLTFSTLTVSNMSPEDSSIYLCSVEHWGQGYGYTFGSGTRLTVV.